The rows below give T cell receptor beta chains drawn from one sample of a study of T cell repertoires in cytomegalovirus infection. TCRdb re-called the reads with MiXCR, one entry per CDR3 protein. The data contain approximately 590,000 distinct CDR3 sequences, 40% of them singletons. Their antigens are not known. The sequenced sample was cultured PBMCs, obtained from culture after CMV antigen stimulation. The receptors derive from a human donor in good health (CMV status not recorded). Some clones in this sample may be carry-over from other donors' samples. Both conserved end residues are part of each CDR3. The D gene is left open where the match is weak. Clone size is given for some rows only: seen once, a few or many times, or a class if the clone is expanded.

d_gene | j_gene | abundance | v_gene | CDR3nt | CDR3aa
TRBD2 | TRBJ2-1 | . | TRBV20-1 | TGCAGTGCTAGGACTAGCGGACGTATGGATGAGCAGTTCTTC | CSARTSGRMDEQFF
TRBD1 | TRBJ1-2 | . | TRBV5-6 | TGTGCCAGCAGCTTGCCTGGACAGGGGGGCTATGGCTACACCTTC | CASSLPGQGGYGYTF
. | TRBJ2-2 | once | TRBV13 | TGTGCCAGCAGCTCAACAGGGGCTGCGGGATCCGGGGAGCTGTTTTTT | CASSSTGAAGSGELFF
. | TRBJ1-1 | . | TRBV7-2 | TGTGCCAGCAGCTCCGGCCCGGTGAACACTGAAGCTTTCTTT | CASSSGPVNTEAFF
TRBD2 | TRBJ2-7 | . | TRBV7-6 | TGTGCCAGCAGCGCCAGACTAGCGGGAGAAAACGAGCAGTACTTC | CASSARLAGENEQYF
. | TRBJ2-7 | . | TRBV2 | TGTGCCAGCACTACGGACGCCTCCTACGAGCAGTACTTC | CASTTDASYEQYF
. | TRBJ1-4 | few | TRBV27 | TGTGCCAGCAGTCTCGGGACTCTCGTCTCTAATGAAAAACTGTTTTTT | CASSLGTLVSNEKLFF
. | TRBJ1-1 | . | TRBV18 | TGTGCCAGCTCAGGGAGGCTGGGAGAGATCACTGAAGCTTTCTTT | CASSGRLGEITEAFF
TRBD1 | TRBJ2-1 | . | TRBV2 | TGTGCCAGCGGACAGGGGACCGATGAGCAGTTCTTC | CASGQGTDEQFF
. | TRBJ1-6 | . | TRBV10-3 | TGTGCCATCAGTGAGTCAGATAATTCACCCCTCCACTTT | CAISESDNSPLHF
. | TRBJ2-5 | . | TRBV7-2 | TGTGCCAGCAGCTTAGCCCACAGGTCCCAGACCCAGTACTTC | CASSLAHRSQTQYF
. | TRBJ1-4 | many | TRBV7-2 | TGTGCCAGCAGCAGGGGGGGTAATGAAAAACTGTTTTTT | CASSRGGNEKLFF
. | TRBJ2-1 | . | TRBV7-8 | TGTGCCAGCAGCTCACACTTGATGGACGGAGATTACAATGAGCAGTTCTTC | CASSSHLMDGDYNEQFF
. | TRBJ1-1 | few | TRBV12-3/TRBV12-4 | TGTGCCAGCAGTTTAGTGAGATTTTCAGCTTTCTTT | CASSLVRFSAFF
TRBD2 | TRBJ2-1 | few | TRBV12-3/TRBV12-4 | TGTGCCAGCAGCACCCCCGCGGGGAGGGCCGTCAATGAGCAGTTCTTC | CASSTPAGRAVNEQFF
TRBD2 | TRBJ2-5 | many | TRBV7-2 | TGTGCCAGCAGCTCGAGACGTAGCGGGGGGGCGGAGACCCAGTACTTC | CASSSRRSGGAETQYF
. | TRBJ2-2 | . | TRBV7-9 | TGTGCCAGCAGCCCACGACAGGAGTACACCGGGGAGCTGTTTTTT | CASSPRQEYTGELFF
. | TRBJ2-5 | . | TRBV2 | TGTGCCAGCAAAGAGGGAGGGACCCAGTACTTC | CASKEGGTQYF
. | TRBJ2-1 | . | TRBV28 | TGTGCCAGCGACCCTTCTTTTAGCTCCTACAATGAGCAGTTCTTC | CASDPSFSSYNEQFF
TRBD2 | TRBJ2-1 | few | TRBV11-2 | TGTGCCAGCAGCTCCCCGGGACTAGCGGGAGATGAGCAGTTCTTC | CASSSPGLAGDEQFF
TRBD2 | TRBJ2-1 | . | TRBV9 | TGTGCCAGCAGCGCGTCGGGACTAGCGGGAGAAGGGGATGAGCAGTTCTTC | CASSASGLAGEGDEQFF
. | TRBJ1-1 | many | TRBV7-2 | TGTGCCAGCAGCTTAGTGGGGACCCAACAAAACACTGAAGCTTTCTTT | CASSLVGTQQNTEAFF
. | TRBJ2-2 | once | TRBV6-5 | TGTGCCAGCAGTCGCCGTCCCACGAACACCGGGGAGCTGTTTTTT | CASSRRPTNTGELFF
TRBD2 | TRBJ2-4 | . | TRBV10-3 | TGTGCCATCGGGAGGGACGACATTCAGTACTTC | CAIGRDDIQYF
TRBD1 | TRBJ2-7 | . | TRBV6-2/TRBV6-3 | TGTGCCAACAAGATACAGGGGATGACCTACGAGCAGTACTTC | CANKIQGMTYEQYF
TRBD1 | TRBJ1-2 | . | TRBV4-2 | TGTGCCAGCAGCCAGGACAGGGGGCCCTATGGCTACACCTTC | CASSQDRGPYGYTF
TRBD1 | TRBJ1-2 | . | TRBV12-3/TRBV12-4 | TGTGCCAGCAGTTTAAGCAGGACAGGGGAGGGCTACACCTTC | CASSLSRTGEGYTF
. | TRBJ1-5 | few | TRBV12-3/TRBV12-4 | TGTGCCAGCAGTTTGCCGGCCCGGCCCCAGCATTTT | CASSLPARPQHF
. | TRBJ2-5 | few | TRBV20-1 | TGCAGTGCTAGAGAGGCGGGGGCAAAGACCCAGTACTTC | CSAREAGAKTQYF
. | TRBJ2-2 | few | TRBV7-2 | TGTGCCAGCACCCTGGGGTCTAGTCGGTTAGGGACCGGGGAGCTGTTTTTT | CASTLGSSRLGTGELFF
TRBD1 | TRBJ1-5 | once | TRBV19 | TGTGCCAGTAGTCCCTCGGAGGGACAGGGGGGCCAGCCCCAGCATTTT | CASSPSEGQGGQPQHF
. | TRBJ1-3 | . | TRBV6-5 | TGTGCCAGCAGACGAGGCCACTCTGGAAACACCATATATTTT | CASRRGHSGNTIYF
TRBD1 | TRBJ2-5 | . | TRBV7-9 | TGTGCCAGCGGAGGGCCAGGGACAGGGTTTTTGGAGACCCAGTACTTC | CASGGPGTGFLETQYF
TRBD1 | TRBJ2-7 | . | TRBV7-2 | TGTGCCAGCAGCTCCGGGACAGGGGGCCCCTACGAGCAGTACTTC | CASSSGTGGPYEQYF
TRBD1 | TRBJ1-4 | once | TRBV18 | TGTGCCAGCTCACCAACCTACTTCGACACAGGGGGTTCTGGACTGTTTTTT | CASSPTYFDTGGSGLFF
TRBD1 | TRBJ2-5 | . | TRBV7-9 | TGTGCCAGCAGCTTCCGACAGGGTGTGGAGACCCAGTACTTC | CASSFRQGVETQYF